This T cell receptor beta chain was found in a study of blood T cell repertoires in COVID-19. About the study: Some COVID-19 samples were acute and others convalescent; all came from the United States, Italy and Spain. T cells, B-cell-depleted T cells, or PBMCs provided the cDNA or gDNA that served as material.

CDR1 is SGHVS and CDR2 is FQNEAQ in the germline V gene. V dropped 5 bases and J dropped 8 bases, with 10 bases sitting between them. The CDR3 consists of 12 residues. The method was immunoSEQ multiplex PCR; TCRdb's version includes in-frame clones alone and lacks a portion of them. The data hold approximately 24,000 clones, with roughly 85% observed a single time. This clone has a handful of counts. This sequence was found in a human donor in a cohort sampled during active COVID-19. Sample: peripheral blood. The chain links TRBV7-8 to TRBJ2-1; D not certain. CDR3 amino acids: CASSVSRHEQFF. Written as DNA, the CDR3 is TGTGCCAGCAGCGTTAGTCGTCATGAGCAGTTCTTC.